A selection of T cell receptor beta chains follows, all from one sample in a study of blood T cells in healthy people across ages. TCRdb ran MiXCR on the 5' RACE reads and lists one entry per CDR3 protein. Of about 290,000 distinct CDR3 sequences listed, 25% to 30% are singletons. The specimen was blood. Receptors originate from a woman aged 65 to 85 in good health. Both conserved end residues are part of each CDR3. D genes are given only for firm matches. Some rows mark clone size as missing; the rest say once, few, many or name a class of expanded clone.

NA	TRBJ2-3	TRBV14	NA	CASSQGLGRTQYF	TGTGCCAGCAGCCAAGGCCTCGGCCGGACGCAGTATTTT
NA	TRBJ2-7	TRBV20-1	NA	CSASAEGEQYF	TGCAGTGCTAGCGCCGAGGGGGAGCAGTACTTC
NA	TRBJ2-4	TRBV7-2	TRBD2	CACSLVSGGSADIQYF	TGTGCCTGCAGCTTAGTTTCCGGCGGGAGCGCGGACATTCAGTACTTC
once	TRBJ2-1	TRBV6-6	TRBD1	CASSYAGTGLNEQFF	TGTGCCAGCAGTTACGCCGGGACAGGGTTGAATGAGCAGTTCTTC
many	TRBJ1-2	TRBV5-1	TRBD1	CASSSGQEYGYTF	TGCGCCAGCAGCTCGGGACAGGAATATGGCTACACCTTC
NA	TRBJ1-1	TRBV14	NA	CASSQVGGGTEAFF	TGTGCCAGCAGCCAAGTGGGGGGAGGGACTGAAGCTTTCTTT
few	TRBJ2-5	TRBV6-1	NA	CASSEARVWETQYF	TGTGCCAGCAGTGAGGCCAGGGTTTGGGAGACCCAGTACTTC
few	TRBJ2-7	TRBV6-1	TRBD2	CAGAPEGGRAYEQYF	TGTGCCGGCGCCCCGGAGGGCGGGAGAGCCTACGAGCAGTACTTC
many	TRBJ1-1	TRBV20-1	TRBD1	CSALPGQSRAAFF	TGCAGTGCTTTACCGGGACAGTCAAGGGCGGCTTTCTTT
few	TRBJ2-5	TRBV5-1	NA	CASSLEAVQETQYF	TGCGCCAGCAGCTTGGAGGCAGTCCAAGAGACCCAGTACTTC
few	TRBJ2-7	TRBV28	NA	CASSKGLGQYF	TGTGCCAGCAGTAAGGGACTCGGGCAGTACTTC
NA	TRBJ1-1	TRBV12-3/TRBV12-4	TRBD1	CASSLANRGRTEAFF	TGTGCCAGCAGTTTAGCCAACAGGGGTCGGACTGAAGCTTTCTTT
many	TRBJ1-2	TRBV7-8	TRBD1	CASSPGGADGYTF	TGTGCCAGCAGCCCAGGGGGCGCGGATGGCTACACCTTC
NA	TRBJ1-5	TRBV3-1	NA	CASSQDGSGFQPQHF	TGTGCCAGCAGCCAAGATGGGTCGGGTTTTCAGCCCCAGCATTTT
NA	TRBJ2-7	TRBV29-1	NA	CSVVDWREGENSYEQYF	TGCAGCGTTGTGGACTGGCGGGAAGGGGAAAACTCCTACGAGCAGTACTTC
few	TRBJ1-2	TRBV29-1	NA	CSVRDTTNYGYTF	TGCAGCGTTAGGGACACCACTAACTATGGCTACACCTTC
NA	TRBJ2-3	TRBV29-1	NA	CSVEADASTDTQYF	TGCAGCGTTGAAGCGGATGCTAGCACAGATACGCAGTATTTT
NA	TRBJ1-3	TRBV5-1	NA	CASSLAADGNTIYF	TGCGCCAGCAGCTTGGCGGCAGATGGAAACACCATATATTTT
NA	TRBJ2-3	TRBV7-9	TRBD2	CASSPPSPLLAGVTDTQYF	TGTGCCAGCAGCCCCCCCTCCCCATTACTAGCGGGGGTCACAGATACGCAGTATTTT
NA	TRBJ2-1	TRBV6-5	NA	CASKPLGRVNEQFF	TGTGCCAGCAAGCCCTTGGGCAGGGTCAATGAGCAGTTCTTC
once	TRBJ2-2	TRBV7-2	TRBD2	CASSLPGLAGTGTGELFF	TGTGCCAGCAGCTTACCGGGACTAGCGGGAACGGGCACCGGGGAGCTGTTTTTT
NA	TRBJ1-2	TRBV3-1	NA	CASQAGYGYTF	TGTGCCAGTCAGGCGGGCTATGGCTACACCTTC
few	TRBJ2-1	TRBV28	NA	CASRKEYEQFF	TGTGCCAGCAGGAAAGAGTATGAGCAGTTCTTC
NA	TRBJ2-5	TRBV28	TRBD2	CASSLWWLAGRNQETQYF	TGTGCCAGCAGTTTATGGTGGCTAGCGGGGAGAAATCAAGAGACCCAGTACTTC
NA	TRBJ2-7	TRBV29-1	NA	CSVVGARGAYEQYF	TGCAGCGTAGTTGGGGCGCGAGGAGCATACGAGCAGTACTTC
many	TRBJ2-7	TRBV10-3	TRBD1	CAISEGQVTYEQYF	TGTGCCATCAGTGAGGGACAGGTGACCTACGAGCAGTACTTC
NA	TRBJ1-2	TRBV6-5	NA	CASSYQSNYGYTF	TGTGCCAGCAGTTATCAGAGTAACTATGGCTACACCTTC
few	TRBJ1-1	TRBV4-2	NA	CASSLDYTEAFF	TGTGCCAGCAGCCTGGATTACACTGAAGCTTTCTTT
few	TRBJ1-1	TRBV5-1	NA	CASSLASRKNTEAFF	TGCGCCAGCAGCTTGGCATCCAGAAAGAACACTGAAGCTTTCTTT
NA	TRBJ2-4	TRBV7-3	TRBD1	CASSPGPGTGSFYF	TGTGCCAGCAGCCCAGGTCCCGGGACAGGGTCCTTTTACTTC
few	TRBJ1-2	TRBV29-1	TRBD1	CSATSGTANYGYAF	TGCAGCGCTACTTCCGGGACAGCTAACTATGGCTACGCCTTC
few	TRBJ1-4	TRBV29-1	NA	CSVGQPNEKLFF	TGCAGCGTTGGACAGCCTAATGAAAAACTGTTTTTT
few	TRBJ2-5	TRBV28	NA	CASSLWGGLETQYF	TGTGCCAGCAGTTTATGGGGAGGTTTAGAGACCCAGTACTTC
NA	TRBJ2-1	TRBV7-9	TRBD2	CASSLGGGRIYNEQFF	TGTGCCAGCAGCTTAGGGGGGGGACGCATCTACAATGAGCAGTTCTTC
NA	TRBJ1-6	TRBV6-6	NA	CAISYGTNYNSPLHF	TGTGCCATCAGTTACGGAACGAACTATAATTCACCCCTCCACTTT